The present T cell receptor beta chain was sequenced within a study of blood T cells in healthy people across ages. The second PCR ran roughly 6 to 11 cycles with a sample-barcoded 5' primer and J-beta primers. TCRdb itself ran the 5' RACE reads through MiXCR, one entry per CDR3 protein. The data contain 540,000 or so distinct CDR3 sequences, around 50% of them singletons. The V end was cut by 3 bases, the J end by 4 bases, with 7 bases between. Looked up from germline, CDR1 is GTSNPN and CDR2 is SVGIG (reference sequence). This CDR3 has 12 amino acids. Overall study results and limits: Bulk PBMC profiling left naive and antigen-experienced comparisons inconclusive.

This clonotype was picked up a small number of times. Its target is not known. Material: blood. This receptor was taken from an elderly man in good health. This chain links TRBV30 with TRBJ1-5; unclear D gene. The CDR3 DNA is TGTGCCTGGAGCTTATCGAATCAGCCCCAGCATTTT. The encoded protein is CAWSLSNQPQHF.